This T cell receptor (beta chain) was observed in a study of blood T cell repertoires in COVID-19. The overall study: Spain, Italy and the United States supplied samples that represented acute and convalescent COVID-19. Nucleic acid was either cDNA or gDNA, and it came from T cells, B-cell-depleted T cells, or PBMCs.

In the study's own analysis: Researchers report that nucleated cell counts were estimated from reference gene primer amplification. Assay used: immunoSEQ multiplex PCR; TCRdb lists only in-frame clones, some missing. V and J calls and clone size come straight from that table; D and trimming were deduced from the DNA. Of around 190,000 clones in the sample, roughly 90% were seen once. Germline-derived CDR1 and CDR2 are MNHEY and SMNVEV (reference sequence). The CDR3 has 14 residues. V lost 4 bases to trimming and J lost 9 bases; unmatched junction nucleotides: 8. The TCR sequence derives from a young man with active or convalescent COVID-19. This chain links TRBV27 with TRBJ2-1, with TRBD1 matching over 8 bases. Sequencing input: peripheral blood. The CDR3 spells CASSSTGDVGEQFF. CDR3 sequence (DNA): TGTGCCAGCAGTTCGACAGGGGATGTTGGTGAGCAGTTCTTC.